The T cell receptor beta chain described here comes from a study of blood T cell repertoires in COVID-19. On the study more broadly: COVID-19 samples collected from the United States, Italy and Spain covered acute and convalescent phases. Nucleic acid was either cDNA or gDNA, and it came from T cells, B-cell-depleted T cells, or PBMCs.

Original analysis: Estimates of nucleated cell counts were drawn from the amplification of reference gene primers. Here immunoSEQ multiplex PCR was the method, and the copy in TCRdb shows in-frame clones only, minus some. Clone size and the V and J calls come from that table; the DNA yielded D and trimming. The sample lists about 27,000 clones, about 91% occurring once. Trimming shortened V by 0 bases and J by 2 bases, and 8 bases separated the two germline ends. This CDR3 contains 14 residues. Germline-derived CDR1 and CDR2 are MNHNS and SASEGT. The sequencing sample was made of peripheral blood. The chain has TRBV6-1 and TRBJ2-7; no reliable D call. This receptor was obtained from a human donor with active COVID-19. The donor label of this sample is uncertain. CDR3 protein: CASSEAHSTYEQYF. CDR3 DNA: TGTGCCAGCAGTGAAGCTCACAGCACCTACGAGCAGTACTTC.